The 4 T cell receptor beta chains presented below share a single source sample, sequenced in a study of PD-L1 blockade in urothelial cancer. Generated by immunoSEQ multiplex PCR, the TCRdb table keeps only in-frame clones and is missing some. The sample holds tens of thousands of clones, over 80% seen once. The sequenced sample was PBMCs, obtained around atezolizumab (anti-PD-L1) treatment. These receptors were obtained from a man aged 50-60 years with urothelial cancer.

The chain recombines TRBV5-1 with TRBJ1-1; 8 positions agree with TRBD1. The length of the CDR3 is 13 residues. The germline CDR1 and CDR2 sequences are SGHRS and YFSETQ. Trimming cost V 2 bases and J 6 bases; bases outside gene matches: 3. CDR3 region: CASSLQGVAEAFF. CDR3 in DNA: TGCGCCAGCAGCTTACAGGGGGTCGCTGAAGCTTTCTTT.

The chain employs TRBV7-9 and TRBJ1-2; 9 positions match TRBD1. V shed 5 bases, J shed 5 bases, and the junction held 6 bases outside the gene matches. The CDR3 consists of 14 residues. Germline CDR1 SEHNR, CDR2 FQNEAQ (reference sequence). CDR3 DNA sequence: TGTGCCAGCAGCCCTTGGGACAGGGATTATGGCTACACCTTC. This translates into CASSPWDRDYGYTF.

CDR3 DNA: TGTGCCAGCAGTCGTAGCGGGAGCTCCTACGAGCAGTACTTC. Translating it yields CASSRSGSSYEQYF. V is TRBV27 and J is TRBJ2-7; TRBD2 agrees at 9 bases. The V gene's germline CDR1 is MNHEY and CDR2 SMNVEV (reference sequence). The CDR3 spans 14 residues. The V and J ends lost 5 bases and 0 bases, in that order; junction bases with no gene match: 2.

The chain joins TRBV15 to TRBJ2-7, with TRBD1 matching 8 bases. The CDR3 consists of 15 residues. V lost 5 bases and J lost 0; bases outside the gene matches: 6. In germline, CDR1 is LNHNV, CDR2 YYDKDF (reference sequence). Written as DNA, the CDR3 is TGTGCCACCAGCCGGAGGGACAGGATCTCCTACGAGCAGTACTTC. The encoded protein is CATSRRDRISYEQYF.